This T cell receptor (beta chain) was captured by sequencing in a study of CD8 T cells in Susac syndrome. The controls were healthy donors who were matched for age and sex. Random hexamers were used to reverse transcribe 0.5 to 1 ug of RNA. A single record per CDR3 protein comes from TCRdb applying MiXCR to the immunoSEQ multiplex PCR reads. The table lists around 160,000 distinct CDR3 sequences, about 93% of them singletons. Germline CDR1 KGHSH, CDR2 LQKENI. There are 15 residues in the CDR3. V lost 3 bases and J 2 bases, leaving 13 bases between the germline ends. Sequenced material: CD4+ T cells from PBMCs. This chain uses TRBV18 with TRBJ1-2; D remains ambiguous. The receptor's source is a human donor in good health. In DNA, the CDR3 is TGTGCCAGCTCACCGGGAGCGACGGCCAACTATGGCTACACCTTC. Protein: CASSPGATANYGYTF.